This T cell receptor beta chain was captured by sequencing in a study of cytomegalovirus exposure and HLA in healthy donors. Overall study context: Later analysis reported that the 110 or so validation repertoires shared the platform of the roughly 710 first-cohort repertoires. Findings of the study overall: In the 120 or so validation repertoires, just under 95% of cluster scores exceeded 0, per a later analysis. Among the CMV-associated chains, a few were confirmed in vitro as specific for CMV antigens. Cytomegalovirus-associated status was assigned to more than 150 TCR beta chains.

Profiling relied on immunoSEQ multiplex PCR, and the TCRdb table lists in-frame clones only, not all of them. The repertoire includes some 250,000 clones, around 85% of them detected once, and around 1.2% sits in the top ten. As regards this clone: Its antigen is as yet unknown.

Germline V CDR1 and CDR2: SGHRS, YFSETQ. The CDR3 is 17 amino acids. V gave up 3 bases and J gave up 5 bases; unmatched junction bases: 12. Material for sequencing was PBMCs. The clonotype comes from a woman in her twenties or thirties in good health and CMV-seropositive. V gene TRBV5-1 combines with J gene TRBJ2-1; 9 bases fit TRBD1. The CDR3 coding sequence is TGCGCCAGCAGCTCCGGGACAGGGAACAGGAGGAACAATGAGCAGTTCTTC. Amino acids: CASSSGTGNRRNNEQFF.